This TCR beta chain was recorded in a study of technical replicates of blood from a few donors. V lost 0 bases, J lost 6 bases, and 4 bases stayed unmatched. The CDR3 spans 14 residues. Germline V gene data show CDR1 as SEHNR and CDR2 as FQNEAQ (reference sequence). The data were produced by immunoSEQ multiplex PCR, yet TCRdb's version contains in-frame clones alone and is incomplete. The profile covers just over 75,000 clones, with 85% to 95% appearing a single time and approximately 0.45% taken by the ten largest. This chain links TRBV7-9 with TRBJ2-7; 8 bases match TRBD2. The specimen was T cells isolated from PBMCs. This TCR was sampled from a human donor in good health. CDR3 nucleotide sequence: TGTGCCAGCAGCTTAGCTAGCGGGATAAGCGAGCAGTACTTC. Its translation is CASSLASGISEQYF.